This TCR beta chain emerged from a study of CD8 T cells in cerebrospinal fluid in Alzheimer's disease. As a neurodegenerative disease comparison group, Parkinson's disease patients were sampled. Following a re-call of the 10x single-cell sequencing reads, TCRdb has one entry per CDR3 protein and lacks DNA. The ten top clones account for under 20%, within a sample of fewer than 950 distinct CDR3 sequences. This CDR3 has 16 amino acids. The V gene's germline CDR1 is SGHRS and CDR2 YFSETQ. The clonotype was recovered from a human donor with Parkinson's disease. Sequenced input: cerebrospinal fluid. The J gene is TRBJ2-4, the V gene TRBV5-1; TCRdb lists TRBD1, though no DNA is available to test this call. The CDR3 reads CASSLEGFQVKNIQYF.